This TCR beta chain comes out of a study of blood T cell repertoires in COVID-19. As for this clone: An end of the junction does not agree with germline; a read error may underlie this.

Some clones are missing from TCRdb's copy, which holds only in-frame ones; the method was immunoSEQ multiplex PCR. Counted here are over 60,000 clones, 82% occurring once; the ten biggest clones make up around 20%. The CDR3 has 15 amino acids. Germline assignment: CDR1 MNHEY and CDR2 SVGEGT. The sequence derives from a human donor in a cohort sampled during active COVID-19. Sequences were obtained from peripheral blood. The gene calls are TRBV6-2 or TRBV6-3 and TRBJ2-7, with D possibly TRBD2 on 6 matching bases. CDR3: CASNYGPSVSYEQYF. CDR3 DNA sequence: TGTGCCAGCAATTACGGGCCTAGCGTCTCCTACGAGCAGTACTTC.